This TCR beta chain derives from a study of CD8+CD57+ T cells in acquired aplastic anemia. Regarding the study as a whole: Almost 30 CD8+ CDR3 sequences occurred in both the patients and the controls.

Points on this clonotype: What it binds is unknown. A much larger clonotype is one base distant, so this may be a read error.

TCR beta VDJ combinations and CDR3 sequences were profiled from genomic DNA. Via MiXCR, TCRdb re-called the reads, giving one row per CDR3 protein. The sample shows 100,000 to 150,000 distinct CDR3 sequences, around 48% of them seen only once. Trimming left V 1 base short and J 3 bases short, with 10 bases between. Germline V gene data show CDR1 as SGHRS and CDR2 as YFSETQ. CDR3 size: 15 residues. The sequence came from a human donor in good health, serving as a control. This chain uses TRBV5-1 with TRBJ2-2; D not resolved. The sequenced sample was sorted CD4+, CD8+, or CD8+CD57+ T cells (not recorded which) from PBMCs. This chain's CDR3 is CASSLHSIDTGELFF. Written as DNA, the CDR3 is TGCGCCAGCAGCTTGCACTCAATCGACACCGGGGAGCTGTTTTTT.